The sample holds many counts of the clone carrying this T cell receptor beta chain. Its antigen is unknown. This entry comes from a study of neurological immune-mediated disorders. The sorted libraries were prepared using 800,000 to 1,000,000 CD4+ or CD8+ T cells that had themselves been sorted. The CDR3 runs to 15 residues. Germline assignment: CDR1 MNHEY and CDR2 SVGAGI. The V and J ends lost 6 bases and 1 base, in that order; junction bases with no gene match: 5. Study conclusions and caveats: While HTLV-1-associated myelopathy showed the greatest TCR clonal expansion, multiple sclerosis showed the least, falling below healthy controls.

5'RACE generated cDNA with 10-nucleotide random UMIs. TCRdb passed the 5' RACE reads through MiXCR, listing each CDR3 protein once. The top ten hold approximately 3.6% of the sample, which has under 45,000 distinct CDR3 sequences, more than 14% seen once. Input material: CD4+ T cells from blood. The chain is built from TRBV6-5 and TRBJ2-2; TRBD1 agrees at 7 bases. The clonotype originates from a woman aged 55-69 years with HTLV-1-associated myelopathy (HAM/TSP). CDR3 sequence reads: CASRNRGWNTGELFF. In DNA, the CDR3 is TGTGCCAGCAGGAACAGGGGCTGGAACACCGGGGAGCTGTTTTTT.